This entry features one T cell receptor (beta chain) sequence. Across about two dozen US areas, participants ranged in age from about 18 to 89 years. The study assigned cohorts using participant-reported clinical history. The data originate from a study of blood T cell repertoires in COVID-19. For the study at large: Researchers got acute and convalescent COVID-19 samples from the United States, Italy and Spain.

Profiled with immunoSEQ multiplex PCR; TCRdb holds only in-frame clones, not every one. The profile covers 250,000 to 400,000 clones, with about 90% appearing a single time and less than 6% taken by the ten largest. Germline V gives CDR1 MGHRA, CDR2 YSYEKL. Trimming pared 3 bases from V and 0 bases from J, leaving 14 bases between. The CDR3 is 17 residues long. This receptor was taken from a woman aged 25 to 45 who had recovered from COVID-19. The chain has TRBV4-1 and TRBJ1-4, with D perhaps TRBD1 (5 bases). The sample comprised PBMCs or T cells enriched from blood (not recorded which). The DNA of the CDR3 is TGCGCCAGCAGCCAGCGTGGGGGGTTATCAACTAATGAAAAACTGTTTTTT. Translated: CASSQRGGLSTNEKLFF.